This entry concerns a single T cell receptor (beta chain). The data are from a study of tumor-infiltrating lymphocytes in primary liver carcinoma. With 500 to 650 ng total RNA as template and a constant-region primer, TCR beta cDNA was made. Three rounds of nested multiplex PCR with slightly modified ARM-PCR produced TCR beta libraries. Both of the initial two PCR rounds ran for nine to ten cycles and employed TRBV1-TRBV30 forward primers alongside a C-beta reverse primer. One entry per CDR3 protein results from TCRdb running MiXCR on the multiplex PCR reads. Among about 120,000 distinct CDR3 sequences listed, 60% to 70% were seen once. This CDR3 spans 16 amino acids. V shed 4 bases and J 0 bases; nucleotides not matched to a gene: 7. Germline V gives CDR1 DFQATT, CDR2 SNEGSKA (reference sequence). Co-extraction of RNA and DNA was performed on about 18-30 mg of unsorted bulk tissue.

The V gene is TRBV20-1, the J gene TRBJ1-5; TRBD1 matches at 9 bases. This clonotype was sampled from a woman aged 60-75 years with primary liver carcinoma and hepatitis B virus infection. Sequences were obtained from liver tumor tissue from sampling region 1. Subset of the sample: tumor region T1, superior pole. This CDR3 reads CSATRDRVYSNQPQHF. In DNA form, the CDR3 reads TGCAGTGCTACCCGGGACAGGGTCTATAGCAATCAGCCCCAGCATTTT.